Presented here are 13 T cell receptor beta chains from one specimen sequenced in a study of OX40 agonist ivuxolimab in advanced cancers. Clones were sequenced by immunoSEQ multiplex PCR, and TCRdb holds only the in-frame ones, with some missing. Of roughly 48,000 clones listed, 70% to 90% are singletons. The specimen was CD4+ or CD8+ T cells sorted from blood, collected in a trial of the OX40 agonist ivuxolimab. These receptors were taken from an adult with an advanced solid tumor such as melanoma, head and neck, liver or kidney cancer.

The chain carries TRBV27 and TRBJ2-5; maybe TRBD2 (6 bases). The J call may not be correct, given that the DNA end is closer to TRBJ2-7. This CDR3 comprises 11 residues. The germline CDR1 and CDR2 sequences are MNHEY and SMNVEV (reference sequence). CDR3 region: CATRFGSEQYF. Here the CDR3 DNA reads TGTGCCACCAGATTCGGGAGCGAGCAGTACTTC.

This chain links TRBV11-2 with TRBJ1-1; 10 bases are a match to TRBD1. V shed 5 bases, J shed 11 bases, and the junction held 11 bases outside the gene matches. This CDR3 has 14 residues. CDR1 and CDR2 from the germline V gene are SGHAT and FQNNGV. The CDR3 nucleotides read TGTGCCAGCAGCGCGCGGGACAGGGGTGAATCGGCTTTCTTT. The encoded protein is CASSARDRGESAFF. Full variable domain (outside the CDR3, taken from reference TRBV11-2 and TRBJ1-1): EAGVAQSPRYKIIEKRQSVAFWCNPISGHATLYWYQQILGQGPKLLIQFQNNGVVDDSQLPKDRFSAERLKGVDSTLKIQPAKLEDSAVYLCASSARDRGESAFFGQGTRLTVV.

The rearrangement joins TRBV2 to TRBJ2-7; 8 nucleotides align to TRBD1. Germline V gene lookup returns CDR1 SNHLY and CDR2 FYNNEI. The CDR3 runs 13 residues. The junction had 8 bases not matched to a gene; V was cut back by 11 bases and J by 2 bases. The CDR3, as DNA: TGTGCCTGCCACCAGACAGGGGCCTACGAGCAGTACTTC. Its protein product is CACHQTGAYEQYF. Supplemented by reference TRBV2 and TRBJ2-7, the full variable domain reads EPEVTQTPSHQVTQMGQEVILRCVPISNHLYFYWYRQILGQKVEFLVSFYNNEISEKSEIFDDQFSVERPDGSNFTLKIRSTKLEDSAMYFCACHQTGAYEQYFGPGTRLTVT.

This clone turned up a few times. V gene TRBV6-1 combines with J gene TRBJ1-6; 7 nucleotides match TRBD1. The CDR3 is 16 residues long. J gave up 7 bases and V 5 bases, and 11 bases lay outside the gene matches. The V gene's germline CDR1 is MNHNS and CDR2 SASEGT. The CDR3: CASSQGIGGANSPLHF. In DNA form, the CDR3 reads TGTGCCAGCAGTCAAGGGATAGGGGGCGCCAATTCACCCCTCCACTTT.

The chain couples TRBV7-9 to TRBJ2-7; TRBD1 might be the D (7 bases). In germline, CDR1 is SEHNR, CDR2 FQNEAQ (reference sequence). V was clipped by 8 bases and J by 0 bases, with 14 bases between them. There are 14 residues in the CDR3. CDR3 protein: CASSRGDISYEQYF. In DNA, the CDR3 is TGTGCCAGCTCCAGGGGGGACATCTCCTACGAGCAGTACTTC.

The chain recombines TRBV9 with TRBJ2-1; unclear D gene. V lost 3 bases and J lost 7, with 5 bases in between. The CDR3 is 11 amino acids. CDR1 SGDLS and CDR2 YYNGEE come from the germline V gene. DNA for the CDR3: TGTGCCAGCAGCGGTCAAAATGAGCAGTTCTTC. This sequence encodes CASSGQNEQFF.

The chain recombines TRBV9 with TRBJ2-2, with 8 nucleotides matching TRBD1. Unmatched junction bases numbered 5, after V lost 3 bases and J lost 7 bases. The CDR3 has 14 amino acids. Germline lookup yields CDR1 SGDLS and CDR2 YYNGEE. The chain's CDR3 is CASSDDRGGGELFF. DNA of the CDR3: TGTGCCAGCAGCGATGACAGGGGAGGCGGGGAGCTGTTTTTT.

The rearrangement joins TRBV4-2 to TRBJ2-5; D possibly uses TRBD1 or TRBD2 (5 bases each). The V end was cut by 3 bases, the J end by 5 bases, with 7 bases between. The germline gives CDR1 LGHNA, CDR2 YNFKEQ. CDR3 length equals 12 residues. The CDR3 bases are TGTGCCAGCAGCCAGGGGGTGGAGACCCAGTACTTC. It is translated as CASSQGVETQYF.

This clone was detected once. This rearrangement joins TRBV9 to TRBJ1-1, with D possibly being TRBD1 (5 bases). The CDR3 has 13 amino acids. The V and J ends lost 6 bases and 4 bases respectively, with 13 bases between them. The germline CDR1 and CDR2 sequences are SGDLS and YYNGEE. In nucleotides, the CDR3 is TGTGCCAGCAAAACCTCCGGGGGCACTGAAGCTTTCTTT. Protein: CASKTSGGTEAFF.

This chain links TRBV10-3 with TRBJ1-3; 7 bases match TRBD1. The CDR3 runs 15 residues. V trimming: 0 bases; J trimming: 2 bases; junction bases outside the gene matches: 1. CDR1 is ENHRY and CDR2 is SYGVKD in the germline V gene. CDR3 residues: CAISESTGTGNTIYF. The CDR3 coding sequence is TGTGCCATCAGTGAGTCGACAGGGACTGGAAACACCATATATTTT.

The gene calls are TRBV4-1 and TRBJ1-1; no firm D call. Germline CDR1 and CDR2: MGHRA and YSYEKL. V was shortened by 1 base and J by 1 base, with 4 bases between the two germline ends. This CDR3 comprises 13 residues. CDR3 protein: CASSQGRNTEAFF. The DNA for the CDR3 is TGCGCCAGCAGCCAAGGAAGGAACACTGAAGCTTTCTTT.

The chain couples TRBV30 to TRBJ2-3; no definite D call. The V and J ends lost 4 bases and 8 bases respectively, with 16 bases between them. The length of the CDR3 is 13 residues. CDR1 and CDR2 (germline): GTSNPN, SVGIG (reference sequence). The CDR3 reads CAWISVGSVTQYF. The CDR3 DNA follows: TGTGCCTGGATCTCGGTGGGAAGTGTTACGCAGTATTTT.

The chain combines TRBV2 with TRBJ2-5, with TRBD2 identical over 10 bases. Germline CDR1 SNHLY, CDR2 FYNNEI. This CDR3 contains 16 residues. The V segment lost 1 base and the J segment 1 base; nucleotides outside the gene matches: 3. In DNA form, the CDR3 reads TGTGCCAGCAGTGAAGGAACTAGCGGGGCCCAAGAGACCCAGTACTTC. Its translation: CASSEGTSGAQETQYF.